Presented here are 6 T cell receptor beta chains from one specimen sequenced in a study. Sequencing used immunoSEQ multiplex PCR; TCRdb keeps in-frame clones, though not all of them. The sample has about 68,000 clones, 93% seen once. The sample was PBMCs. The receptors here all came from a man aged 40-49 years with rheumatoid arthritis.

This chain connects TRBV5-1 to TRBJ1-6, with D uncertain. Germline values: CDR1 SGHRS, CDR2 YFSETQ. The CDR3 has 13 amino acids. Trimming removed 5 bases from V and 6 bases from J, with 9 bases in between. CDR3 sequence: CASRPDANSPLHF. DNA for the CDR3: TGCGCCAGCAGGCCAGATGCTAATTCACCCCTCCACTTT.

The chain recombines TRBV2 with TRBJ1-6; TRBD1 matches 7 bases. This CDR3 spans 14 amino acids. Germline V gene lookup returns CDR1 SNHLY and CDR2 FYNNEI. Trimming removed 2 bases from V and 9 bases from J; junction bases left unmatched: 4. The CDR3 region has the DNA TGTGCCAGCAGTGAATTCGGACAGGCTTCACCCCTCCACTTT. The encoded protein is CASSEFGQASPLHF.

The chain joins TRBV6-5 to TRBJ1-2, with D possibly matching TRBD1 (5 bases). V was shortened by 6 bases and J by 4 bases, with 12 bases between the two germline ends. Germline loops: CDR1 MNHEY, CDR2 SVGAGI. The CDR3 is made up of 13 amino acids. The CDR3 is CASSEGLAYGYTF. The DNA for the CDR3 is TGTGCCAGCAGCGAGGGGCTGGCCTATGGCTACACCTTC.

The J gene is TRBJ2-2, the V gene TRBV4-1; no clear D. Trimming pared 1 base from V and 4 bases from J, leaving 19 bases between. The CDR3 is 18 residues long. The germline V gene encodes CDR1 MGHRA and CDR2 YSYEKL. CDR3 sequence reads: CASSQAYPLGGGTGELFF. The CDR3 DNA reads as TGCGCCAGCAGCCAAGCTTATCCCCTGGGCGGCGGCACCGGGGAGCTGTTTTTT.

The rearrangement joins TRBV5-1 to TRBJ2-7; D not resolved. The germline V gene has CDR1 SGHRS and CDR2 YFSETQ. The CDR3 covers 13 residues. The ends were cut back, 4 bases at V and 1 base at J, with 9 bases in the middle. The CDR3 nucleotides are TGCGCCAGCAGCCGGTGGGGTTCCTACGAGCAGTACTTC. Encoded protein: CASSRWGSYEQYF.

The rearrangement links TRBV29-1 to TRBJ2-1; a possible D gene is TRBD2 (5 bases). This CDR3 contains 14 residues. V was cut by 8 bases and J by 3 bases, with 17 bases left in between. Germline CDR1 SQVTM, CDR2 ANQGSEA. The CDR3 DNA sequence: TGCAGCAGTGGGCCTGCGGAGGTCTACAATGAGCAGTTCTTC. Translating it yields CSSGPAEVYNEQFF.